This entry features one T cell receptor (beta chain) sequence. As yet, its antigen is unknown. Germline V lookup: CDR1 SNHLY, CDR2 FYNNEI. The CDR3 has 14 residues. Per sample, extraction of total RNA gave at least 6 micrograms in every case. The authors ran a second PCR of roughly 6 to 12 cycles using a sample-barcoded 5' primer and a J-beta primer mix. MiXCR, run by TCRdb on the 5' RACE reads, gives a single entry per CDR3 protein. The sample consists of under 850,000 distinct CDR3 sequences, 35% to 40% of them appearing once. The data were obtained in a study of blood T cells in healthy people across ages. General study results and limits: Roughly linear age-related decline in beta diversity appeared, significant by age approximately 40. Relative to aged donors, long-lived donors carried more naive CD4+ cells and displayed higher diversity.

What was sequenced was blood. This clonotype was obtained from a man between 18 and 35 years old in good health. This chain connects TRBV2 to TRBJ2-4; tentative D call: TRBD2 (5 bases). The J call may not be correct, given that the DNA end is closer to TRBJ2-7. The CDR3 loop is CASSESSGGYEQYF. CDR3 coding DNA: TGTGCCAGCAGTGAAAGCAGCGGCGGCTACGAGCAGTACTTC.